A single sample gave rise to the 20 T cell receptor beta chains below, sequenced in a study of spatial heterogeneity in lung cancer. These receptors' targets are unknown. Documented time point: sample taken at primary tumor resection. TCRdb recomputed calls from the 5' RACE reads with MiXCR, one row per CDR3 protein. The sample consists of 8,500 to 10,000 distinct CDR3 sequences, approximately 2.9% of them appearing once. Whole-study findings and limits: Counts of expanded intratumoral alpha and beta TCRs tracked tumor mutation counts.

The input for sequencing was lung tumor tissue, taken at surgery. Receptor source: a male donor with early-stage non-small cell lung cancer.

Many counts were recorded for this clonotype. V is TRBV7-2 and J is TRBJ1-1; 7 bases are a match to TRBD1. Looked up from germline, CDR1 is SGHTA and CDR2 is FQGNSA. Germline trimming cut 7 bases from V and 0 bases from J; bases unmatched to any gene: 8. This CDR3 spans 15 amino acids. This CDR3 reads CASTLSGGLNTEAFF. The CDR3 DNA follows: TGTGCCAGCACCCTCTCAGGGGGGCTGAACACTGAAGCTTTCTTT.

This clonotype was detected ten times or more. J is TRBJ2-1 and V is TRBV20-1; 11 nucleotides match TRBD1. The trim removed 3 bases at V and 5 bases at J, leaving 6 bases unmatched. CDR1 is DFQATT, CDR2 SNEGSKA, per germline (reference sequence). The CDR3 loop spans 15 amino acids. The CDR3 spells CSARGWDRGNNEQFF. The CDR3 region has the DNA TGCAGTGCTAGGGGGTGGGACAGGGGGAACAATGAGCAGTTCTTC.

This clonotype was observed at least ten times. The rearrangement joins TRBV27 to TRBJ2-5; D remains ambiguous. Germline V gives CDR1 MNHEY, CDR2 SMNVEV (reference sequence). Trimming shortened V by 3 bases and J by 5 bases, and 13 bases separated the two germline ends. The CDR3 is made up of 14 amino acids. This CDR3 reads CASSFGVAGETQYF. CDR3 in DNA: TGTGCCAGCAGTTTTGGAGTCGCCGGCGAGACCCAGTACTTC.

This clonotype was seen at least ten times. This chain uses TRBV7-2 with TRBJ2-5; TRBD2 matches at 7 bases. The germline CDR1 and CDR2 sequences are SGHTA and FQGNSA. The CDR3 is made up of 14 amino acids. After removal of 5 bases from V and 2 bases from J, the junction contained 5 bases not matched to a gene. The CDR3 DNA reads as TGTGCCAGCAGCCCAGCTAGCGGACAAGAGACCCAGTACTTC. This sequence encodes CASSPASGQETQYF.

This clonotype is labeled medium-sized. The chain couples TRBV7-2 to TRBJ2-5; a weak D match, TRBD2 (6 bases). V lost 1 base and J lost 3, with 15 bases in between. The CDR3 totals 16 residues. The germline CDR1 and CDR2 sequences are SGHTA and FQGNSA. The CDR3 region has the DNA TGTGCCAGCAGCTTAGGGCCCCGGACGGGGGAAGAGACCCAGTACTTC. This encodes CASSLGPRTGEETQYF.

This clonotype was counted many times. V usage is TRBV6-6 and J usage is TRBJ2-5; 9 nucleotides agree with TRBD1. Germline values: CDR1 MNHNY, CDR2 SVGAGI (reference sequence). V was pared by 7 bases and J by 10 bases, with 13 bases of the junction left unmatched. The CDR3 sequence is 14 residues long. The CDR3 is CASILTPTGGSQYF. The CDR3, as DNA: TGTGCCAGCATTCTCACCCCGACAGGGGGAAGCCAGTACTTC.

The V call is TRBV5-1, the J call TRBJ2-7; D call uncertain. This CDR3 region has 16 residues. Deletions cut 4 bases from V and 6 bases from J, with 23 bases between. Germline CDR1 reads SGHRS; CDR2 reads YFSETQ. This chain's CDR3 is CASSRESGGTSFEQYF. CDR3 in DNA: TGCGCCAGCAGCCGTGAATCGGGCGGAACCTCTTTCGAGCAGTACTTC.

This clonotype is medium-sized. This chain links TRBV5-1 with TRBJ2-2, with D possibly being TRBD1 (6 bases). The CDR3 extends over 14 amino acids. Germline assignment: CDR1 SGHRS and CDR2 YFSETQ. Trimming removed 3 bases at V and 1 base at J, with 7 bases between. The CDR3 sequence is CASSSGQNTGELFF. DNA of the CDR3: TGCGCCAGCAGCTCGGGACAGAACACCGGGGAGCTGTTTTTT.

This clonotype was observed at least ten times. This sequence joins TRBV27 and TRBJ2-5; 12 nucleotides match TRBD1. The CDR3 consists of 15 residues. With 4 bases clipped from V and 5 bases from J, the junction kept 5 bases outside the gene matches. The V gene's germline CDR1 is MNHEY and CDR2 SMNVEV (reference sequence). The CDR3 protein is CASSSGTGGMETQYF. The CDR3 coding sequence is TGTGCCAGCAGTTCAGGGACAGGGGGCATGGAGACCCAGTACTTC.

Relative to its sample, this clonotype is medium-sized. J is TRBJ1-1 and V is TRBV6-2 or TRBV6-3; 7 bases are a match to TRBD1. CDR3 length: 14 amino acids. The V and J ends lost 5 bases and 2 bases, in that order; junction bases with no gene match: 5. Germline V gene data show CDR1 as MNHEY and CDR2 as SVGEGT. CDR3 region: CASSQDRVNTEAFF. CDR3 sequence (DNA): TGTGCCAGCAGTCAAGACAGGGTCAACACTGAAGCTTTCTTT.

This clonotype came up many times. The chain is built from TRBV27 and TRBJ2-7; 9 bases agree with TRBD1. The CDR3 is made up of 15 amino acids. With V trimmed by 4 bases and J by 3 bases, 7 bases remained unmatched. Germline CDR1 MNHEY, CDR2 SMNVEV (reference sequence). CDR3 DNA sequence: TGTGCCAGCAGTTCGAGACAGGGGGGTCGCTACGAGCAGTACTTC. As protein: CASSSRQGGRYEQYF.

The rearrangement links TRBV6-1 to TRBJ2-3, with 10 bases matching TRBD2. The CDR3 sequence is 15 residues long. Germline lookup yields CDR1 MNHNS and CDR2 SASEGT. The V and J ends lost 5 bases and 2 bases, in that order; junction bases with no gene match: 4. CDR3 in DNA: TGTGCCAGCAGTTTTAGCGGGGGGTCCACAGATACGCAGTATTTT. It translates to CASSFSGGSTDTQYF.

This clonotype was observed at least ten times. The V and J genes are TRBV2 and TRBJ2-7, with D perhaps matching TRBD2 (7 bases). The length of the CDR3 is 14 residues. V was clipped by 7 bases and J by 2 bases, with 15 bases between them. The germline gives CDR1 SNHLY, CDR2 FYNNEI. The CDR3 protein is CASTRGRGTYEQYF. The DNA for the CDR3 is TGTGCCAGCACCCGGGGGAGGGGGACCTACGAGCAGTACTTC.

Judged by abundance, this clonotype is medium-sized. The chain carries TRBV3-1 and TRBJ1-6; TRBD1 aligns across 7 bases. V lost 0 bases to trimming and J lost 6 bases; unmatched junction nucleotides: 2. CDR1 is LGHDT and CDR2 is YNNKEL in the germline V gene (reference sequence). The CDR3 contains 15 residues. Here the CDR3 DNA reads TGTGCCAGCAGCCAAGATGAGGGGGCTAATTCACCCCTCCACTTT. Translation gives CASSQDEGANSPLHF.

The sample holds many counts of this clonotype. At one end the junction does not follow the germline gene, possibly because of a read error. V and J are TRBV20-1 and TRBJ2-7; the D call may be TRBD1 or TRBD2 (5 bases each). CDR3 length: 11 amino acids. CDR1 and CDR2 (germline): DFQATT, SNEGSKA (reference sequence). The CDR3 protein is CSATRGALLSF. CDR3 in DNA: TGCAGTGCTACCCGAGGGGCCCTTTTGTCTTTC.

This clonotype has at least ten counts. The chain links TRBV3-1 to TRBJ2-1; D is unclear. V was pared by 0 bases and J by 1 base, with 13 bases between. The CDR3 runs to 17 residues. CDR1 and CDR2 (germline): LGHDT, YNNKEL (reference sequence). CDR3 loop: CASSQDHVVGSYNEQFF. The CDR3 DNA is TGTGCCAGCAGCCAAGATCACGTTGTGGGGTCCTACAATGAGCAGTTCTTC.

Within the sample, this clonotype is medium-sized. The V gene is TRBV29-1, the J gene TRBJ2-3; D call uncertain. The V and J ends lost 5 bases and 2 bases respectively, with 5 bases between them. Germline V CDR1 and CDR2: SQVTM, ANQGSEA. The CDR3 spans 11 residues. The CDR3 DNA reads TGCAGCGTTCGCACCACAGATACGCAGTATTTT. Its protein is CSVRTTDTQYF.

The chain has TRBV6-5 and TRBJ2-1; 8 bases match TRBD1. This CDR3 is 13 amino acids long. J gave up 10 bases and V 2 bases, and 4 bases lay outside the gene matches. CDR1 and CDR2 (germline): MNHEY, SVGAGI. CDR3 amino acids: CASSYQGAREQFF. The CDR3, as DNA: TGTGCCAGCAGTTACCAGGGGGCGCGGGAGCAGTTCTTC.

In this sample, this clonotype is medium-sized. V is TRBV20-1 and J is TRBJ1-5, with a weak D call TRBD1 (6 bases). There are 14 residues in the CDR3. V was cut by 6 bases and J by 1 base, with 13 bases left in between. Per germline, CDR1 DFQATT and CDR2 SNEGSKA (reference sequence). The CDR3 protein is CSAKQGNSNQPQHF. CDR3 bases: TGCAGTGCCAAACAGGGCAACAGCAATCAGCCCCAGCATTTT.

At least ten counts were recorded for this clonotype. DNA of the CDR3: TGCGCCAGCAGCTCATCAGGGGGCTCTGGAAACACCATATATTTT. Translation gives CASSSSGGSGNTIYF. The J gene is TRBJ1-3, the V gene TRBV5-1; the match to TRBD1 covers 7 bases. The CDR3 runs to 15 residues. The germline CDR1 and CDR2 sequences are SGHRS and YFSETQ. Losses at the gene ends were 3 bases for V and 0 bases for J; bases not matched to a gene: 3.